This T cell receptor beta chain was captured by sequencing in a study of blood T cells in healthy people across ages. A second PCR of roughly 7 to 11 cycles used a sample-barcoded 5' primer and a J-beta primer mix. TCRdb used MiXCR to reprocess the 5' RACE reads, holding one entry per CDR3 protein. Among 650,000 to 1,000,000 distinct CDR3 sequences, less than 60% were seen once, and the ten largest hold roughly 18%. CDR1 LGHNA and CDR2 YSLEER come from the germline V gene. The CDR3 contains 15 residues. The V call is TRBV4-3, the J call TRBJ2-4; the match to TRBD2 covers 11 bases. Near its end, the DNA agrees better with TRBJ2-7, so the J call may be wrong. The origin of this receptor is a man older than 75 in good health. Sequenced material: blood. The CDR3 sequence: CASSQIAGGQYEQYF. The CDR3 DNA follows: TGCGCCAGCAGCCAAATAGCGGGGGGGCAGTACGAGCAGTACTTC.